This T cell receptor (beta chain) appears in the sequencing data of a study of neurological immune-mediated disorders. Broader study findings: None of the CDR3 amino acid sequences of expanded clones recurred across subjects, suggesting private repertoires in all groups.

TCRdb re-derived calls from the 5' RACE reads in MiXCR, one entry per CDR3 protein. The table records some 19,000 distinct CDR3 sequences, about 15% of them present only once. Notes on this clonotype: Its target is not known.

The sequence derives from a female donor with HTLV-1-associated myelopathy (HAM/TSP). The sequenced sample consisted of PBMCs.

CDR3 sequence reads: CASSSLAGGLTDTQYF. The CDR3, as DNA: TGCGCCAGCAGCTCCCTAGCGGGGGGGTTGACAGATACGCAGTATTTT. The chain employs TRBV5-1 and TRBJ2-3, with 12 bases aligning to TRBD2. From germline, CDR1 is SGHRS and CDR2 YFSETQ. The CDR3 is made up of 16 amino acids. Trimming took 3 bases from V and 3 from J; bases not matched to a gene: 5.